These 24 T cell receptor beta chains share one sample of origin, sequenced in a study of cytomegalovirus exposure and HLA in healthy donors. The PCR made use of 60 Vbeta and 13 Jbeta primers. Repertoires were generated with immunoSEQ multiplex PCR, while TCRdb's copy carries only in-frame clones and drops some. The table includes roughly 150,000 clones, 65% to 80% detected once. The sample was PBMCs. These receptors were taken from a man between 40 and 49 years old in good health and CMV-seronegative.

In this sample, this clone turned up once. J is TRBJ1-4 and V is TRBV9, with D possibly TRBD1 on 5 matching bases. CDR1 and CDR2 from the germline V gene are SGDLS and YYNGEE. V was cut by 4 bases and J by 6 bases, with 13 bases left in between. This CDR3 has 14 amino acids. The CDR3 reads CASSPTGSYEKLFF. The CDR3 DNA reads as TGTGCCAGCAGCCCCACAGGATCGTATGAAAAACTGTTTTTT.

The rearrangement joins TRBV9 to TRBJ1-4; 7 nucleotides line up with TRBD1. Unmatched junction bases numbered 6, after V lost 4 bases and J lost 3 bases. CDR1 is SGDLS, CDR2 YYNGEE, per germline. CDR3 length: 15 residues. The CDR3 reads CASSSRTGSNEKLFF. In nucleotides, the CDR3 is TGTGCCAGCAGCTCCCGGACAGGTTCTAATGAAAAACTGTTTTTT. The entire variable domain, with the rest obtained from reference TRBV9 and TRBJ1-4, is as follows: DSGVTQTPKHLITATGQRVTLRCSPRSGDLSVYWYQQSLDQGLQFLIQYYNGEERAKGNILERFSAQQFPDLHSELNLSSLELGDSALYFCASSSRTGSNEKLFFGSGTQLSVL.

This chain uses TRBV2 with TRBJ2-7; D is ambiguous. Trimming removed 8 bases from V and 1 base from J, with 12 bases in between. This CDR3 has 13 amino acids. Germline lookup yields CDR1 SNHLY and CDR2 FYNNEI. The CDR3 nucleotides are TGTGCCAGCGGTCCGGGTAGGTCCTACGAGCAGTACTTC. It yields the protein CASGPGRSYEQYF. Complete variable domain (other parts from reference TRBV2 and TRBJ2-7): EPEVTQTPSHQVTQMGQEVILRCVPISNHLYFYWYRQILGQKVEFLVSFYNNEISEKSEIFDDQFSVERPDGSNFTLKIRSTKLEDSAMYFCASGPGRSYEQYFGPGTRLTVT.

V usage is TRBV6-6 and J usage is TRBJ2-5, with 8 bases lining up with TRBD2. There are 12 residues in the CDR3. Germline values: CDR1 MNHNY, CDR2 SVGAGI (reference sequence). J was trimmed by 5 bases and V by 6 bases; bases with no gene match: 2. CDR3 sequence (DNA): TGTGCCAGCAGCCCGGGGGGGGAGACCCAGTACTTC. This translates into CASSPGGETQYF.

The gene calls are TRBV19 and TRBJ1-2, with 8 positions matching TRBD1. Germline values: CDR1 LNHDA, CDR2 SQIVND (reference sequence). The CDR3 spans 15 residues. With 7 bases clipped from V and 4 bases from J, the junction kept 11 bases outside the gene matches. The DNA of the CDR3 is TGTGCCAGTACCGAATCAACCGGGACAGGCTATGGCTACACCTTC. Encoded protein: CASTESTGTGYGYTF.

This chain links TRBV4-3 with TRBJ1-2; no clear D gene. Germline V gives CDR1 LGHNA, CDR2 YSLEER. The CDR3 spans 14 residues. Trimming took off 0 bases at V and 4 bases at J, with 9 bases between the two ends. This CDR3 reads CASSQDRAAYGYTF. For the CDR3, the DNA is TGCGCCAGCAGCCAAGATAGAGCCGCCTATGGCTACACCTTC.

The chain employs TRBV21-1 and TRBJ1-1. TRBV21-1 is termed a pseudogene. This CDR3 comprises 16 residues. CDR3 nucleotides: TGTGCCAGCAGCCTACAACGGGGGGGTGGGAACACTGAAGCTTTCTTT. This gives the protein CASSLQRGGGNTEAFF.

In DNA, the CDR3 is TGTGCCAGCAGCTTGGGTTTCGACAGGGGCCACGAGCAGTACTTC. Translating gives CASSLGFDRGHEQYF. V is TRBV7-9 and J is TRBJ2-7; TRBD1 matches at 8 bases. With 3 bases clipped from V and 5 bases from J, the junction kept 9 bases outside the gene matches. The CDR3 has 15 residues. Germline V gene data show CDR1 as SEHNR and CDR2 as FQNEAQ (reference sequence).

This chain joins TRBV9 and TRBJ2-3; D is unresolved. CDR3 length: 16 residues. Germline-derived CDR1 and CDR2 are SGDLS and YYNGEE. V gave up 0 bases and J gave up 0 bases, with 11 bases separating them. CDR3 in amino acids: CASSVEPRTSTDTQYF. Written as DNA, the CDR3 is TGTGCCAGCAGCGTAGAGCCCCGTACTAGCACAGATACGCAGTATTTT.

This clone came up a few times. The chain has TRBV2 and TRBJ2-1, with a tentative D call TRBD2 (5 bases). V was trimmed by 4 bases and J by 2 bases, leaving 12 bases between them. The CDR3 length is 15 residues. Germline lookup yields CDR1 SNHLY and CDR2 FYNNEI. The DNA for the CDR3 is TGTGCCAGCAGTGCGGACCGTAGCGCCTACAATGAGCAGTTCTTC. It specifies CASSADRSAYNEQFF.

The rearrangement joins TRBV5-6 to TRBJ1-5; the match to TRBD1 covers 7 bases. J was trimmed by 3 bases and V by 2 bases; bases with no gene match: 2. CDR3 length equals 14 residues. Per the germline V gene, CDR1 is SGHDT and CDR2 is YYEEEE. The CDR3 DNA is TGTGCCAGCAGCTTTACAGGGGACAATCAGCCCCAGCATTTT. It encodes CASSFTGDNQPQHF.

The rearrangement joins TRBV11-3 to TRBJ1-1; 7 bases match TRBD1. Germline V gene sequence: CDR1 SGHNT, CDR2 YENEEA. Trimming removed 6 bases from V and 0 bases from J; junction bases left unmatched: 13. This CDR3 has 17 residues. The CDR3 loop is CASSSTKPGTVNTEAFF. Here the CDR3 DNA reads TGTGCCAGCAGTTCTACAAAACCTGGGACAGTGAACACTGAAGCTTTCTTT. Full variable domain (remainder filled in from reference TRBV11-3 and TRBJ1-1): EAGVVQSPRYKIIEKKQPVAFWCNPISGHNTLYWYLQNLGQGPELLIRYENEEAVDDSQLPKDRFSAERLKGVDSTLKIQPAELGDSAVYLCASSSTKPGTVNTEAFFGQGTRLTVV.

The chain joins TRBV30 to TRBJ2-5, with D maybe TRBD1 (5 bases). Trimming took 0 bases from V and 0 from J, leaving 11 bases between them. The CDR3 totals 15 residues. From germline, CDR1 is GTSNPN and CDR2 SVGIG (reference sequence). CDR3 protein: CAWSVLQGYQETQYF. CDR3 coding DNA: TGTGCCTGGAGTGTACTCCAGGGTTACCAAGAGACCCAGTACTTC. The variable domain in full, completed from reference TRBV30 and TRBJ2-5, reads SQTIHQWPATLVQPVGSPLSLECTVEGTSNPNLYWYRQAAGRGLQLLFYSVGIGQISSEVPQNLSASRPQDRQFILSSKKLLLSDSGFYLCAWSVLQGYQETQYFGPGTRLLVL.

This chain connects TRBV7-2 to TRBJ2-7; possibly TRBD2 for D (5 bases). V lost 7 bases and J lost 4, with 17 bases in between. CDR3 length: 14 residues. Germline-derived CDR1 and CDR2 are SGHTA and FQGNSA. The CDR3 DNA follows: TGTGCCAGCACCTTCGGCGGGCGTCCATACGAGCAGTACTTC. It specifies CASTFGGRPYEQYF.

The gene calls are TRBV6-1 and TRBJ2-1; a weak D match, TRBD1 (5 bases). CDR1 and CDR2 (germline): MNHNS, SASEGT. V lost 6 bases and J 2 bases, leaving 5 bases between the germline ends. The CDR3 has 12 residues. The CDR3 reads CASRGAYNEQFF. CDR3 DNA: TGTGCCAGCAGAGGGGCCTACAATGAGCAGTTCTTC.

This chain joins TRBV9 and TRBJ1-6, with no clear D. Germline CDR1 SGDLS, CDR2 YYNGEE. V lost 9 bases to trimming and J lost 7 bases, with 14 bases between them. The CDR3 runs 13 residues. CDR3 coding DNA: TGTGCCACCTCAAGGACGGGGAATTCACCCCTCCACTTT. Protein sequence: CATSRTGNSPLHF.

This chain links TRBV5-4 with TRBJ2-1, with TRBD1 matching over 10 bases. CDR3 length equals 14 residues. Germline V CDR1 and CDR2: SGHNT, YYREEE (reference sequence). Trimming removed 2 bases from V and 7 bases from J; junction bases left unmatched: 3. DNA for the CDR3: TGTGCCAGCAGCTTTGGGGACAGGGGTAATGAGCAGTTCTTC. It translates to CASSFGDRGNEQFF.

The rearrangement uses TRBV15 and TRBJ2-3; D perhaps matches TRBD1 (5 bases). V was cut by 3 bases and J by 6 bases, with 10 bases left in between. The CDR3 is 13 residues long. Germline V lookup: CDR1 LNHNV, CDR2 YYDKDF (reference sequence). CDR3 sequence: CATSRGPPDTQYF. The CDR3 DNA follows: TGTGCCACCAGCAGGGGGCCCCCCGATACGCAGTATTTT.

This sequence joins TRBV9 and TRBJ2-1; possible D gene TRBD1, 6 bases. The CDR3 spans 17 residues. The germline gives CDR1 SGDLS, CDR2 YYNGEE. Trimming shortened V by 4 bases and J by 8 bases, and 25 bases separated the two germline ends. CDR3 DNA sequence: TGTGCCAGCAGCCCCTTAGGGGGAGCGTGGAAGAGTGATGAGCAGTTCTTC. It specifies CASSPLGGAWKSDEQFF.

This chain joins TRBV28 and TRBJ2-7, with 9 positions matching TRBD1. This CDR3 has 12 residues. V lost 11 bases, J lost 6 bases, and 8 bases stayed unmatched. Germline V lookup: CDR1 MDHEN, CDR2 SYDVKM. CDR3: CAGRTGEGEQYF. CDR3 DNA sequence: TGTGCCGGCCGGACAGGGGAGGGCGAGCAGTACTTC.

The chain joins TRBV4-2 to TRBJ2-5, with 11 nucleotides matching TRBD2. Losses at the gene ends were 0 bases for V and 5 bases for J; bases not matched to a gene: 8. CDR1 and CDR2 (germline): LGHNA, YNFKEQ. The CDR3 has 17 residues. The CDR3 protein is CASSQDLSSGGAETQYF. The DNA of the CDR3 is TGTGCCAGCAGCCAAGATCTGAGTAGCGGGGGGGCCGAGACCCAGTACTTC.

The V call is TRBV28, the J call TRBJ1-3; a possible D gene is TRBD1 (6 bases). The germline gives CDR1 MDHEN, CDR2 SYDVKM. The V and J ends lost 3 bases and 9 bases respectively, with 12 bases between them. The CDR3 runs to 13 residues. The CDR3 DNA follows: TGTGCCAGCAGTTTGACAGGACCGGGCACCATATATTTT. As protein: CASSLTGPGTIYF.

This chain joins TRBV14 and TRBJ2-1, with 10 bases identical to TRBD2. This CDR3 has 15 residues. Germline V gene sequence: CDR1 SGHDN, CDR2 FVKESK. The V gene end was trimmed by 5 bases and the J gene end by 3 bases; junction bases not matched to a gene: 4. The CDR3 protein is CASSYVAGGYNEQFF. In DNA form, the CDR3 reads TGTGCCAGCAGCTATGTAGCGGGGGGCTACAATGAGCAGTTCTTC. The variable domain in full, with the rest retrieved from reference TRBV14 and TRBJ2-1, is EAGVTQFPSHSVIEKGQTVTLRCDPISGHDNLYWYRRVMGKEIKFLLHFVKESKQDESGMPNNRFLAERTGGTYSTLKVQPAELEDSGVYFCASSYVAGGYNEQFFGPGTRLTVL.

The rearrangement joins TRBV19 to TRBJ1-5, with D possibly TRBD1 on 6 matching bases. There are 15 residues in the CDR3. Per the germline V gene, CDR1 is LNHDA and CDR2 is SQIVND (reference sequence). Trimming removed 5 bases from V and 2 bases from J, with 13 bases in between. This CDR3 is CASSEQGNGNQPQHF. CDR3 sequence (DNA): TGTGCCAGTAGTGAACAGGGCAACGGCAATCAGCCCCAGCATTTT.